Below are 2 T cell receptor beta chains sequenced from a single sample in a study of OX40 agonist ivuxolimab in advanced cancers. Assay: immunoSEQ multiplex PCR; the TCRdb copy retains only in-frame clones and omits some. The table lists about 50,000 clones, around 77% of them singletons. Sequenced here: CD4+ or CD8+ T cells sorted from blood, sampled in a trial of the OX40 agonist ivuxolimab. The receptors stem from an adult with an advanced solid tumor such as melanoma, head and neck, liver or kidney cancer.

V gene TRBV7-9 combines with J gene TRBJ2-7; D possibly uses TRBD1 or TRBD2 (7 bases each). The germline V and J ends were trimmed by 5 bases and 6 bases, with 23 bases remaining between them. Per the germline V gene, CDR1 is SEHNR and CDR2 is FQNEAQ (reference sequence). There are 16 residues in the CDR3. The CDR3 DNA sequence: TGTGCCAGCAGCCCTTGGACAGGAGGGGGGGAGTCCGAGCAGTACTTC. Translation: CASSPWTGGGESEQYF.

J is TRBJ1-4 and V is TRBV11-1; D unresolved. Deletions cut 8 bases from V and 7 bases from J, with 14 bases between. The CDR3 sequence is 13 residues long. From germline, CDR1 is SGHAT and CDR2 FQDESV (reference sequence). This CDR3 is CASSRVGGEKLFF. The CDR3 DNA reads as TGTGCCAGCTCCCGAGTTGGTGGTGAAAAACTGTTTTTT.